This T cell receptor (beta chain) stems from a study of control samples from healthy donors and cancer patients. This table comes from immunoSEQ multiplex PCR, and its TCRdb copy is limited to in-frame clones, with some not included. The repertoire has 140,000 or so clones, more than 85% of them found once; the top ten carry roughly 3.1%. This CDR3 spans 15 amino acids. The germline V gene encodes CDR1 SGDLS and CDR2 YYNGEE. The junction had 5 bases not matched to a gene; V was cut back by 0 bases and J by 4 bases. This clone has a handful of counts. This clonotype was sampled from a man aged 30 to 39 in good health. V is TRBV9 and J is TRBJ1-1; 8 bases match TRBD1. The specimen sequenced was blood. The CDR3 coding sequence is TGTGCCAGCAGCGTAGGGACAGGGATCGGCACTGAAGCTTTCTTT. The encoded protein is CASSVGTGIGTEAFF.